These T cell receptor beta chains were read from a single sample in a study of cytomegalovirus exposure and HLA in healthy donors. Sequencing was performed with immunoSEQ multiplex PCR; in TCRdb, only in-frame clones are kept and a portion is missing. Reported are roughly 73,000 clones; the ten largest clones contain around 7%. The sequencing input was PBMCs. The source of these receptors is a female donor in good health and CMV-seropositive. The CDR3 runs from the conserved cysteine through the conserved F or W. A D gene is named only where the DNA matches it firmly.

J gene | V gene | D gene | CDR3 protein | CDR3 DNA
TRBJ1-6 | TRBV6-1 | . | CASSPRGLSNSPLHF | TGTGCCAGCAGTCCTAGAGGGCTGAGTAATTCACCCCTCCACTTT
TRBJ1-1 | TRBV19 | . | CASSIDLYGAWDTEASF | TGTGCCAGTAGTATAGATCTATACGGCGCTTGGGACACTGAAGCTTCCTTT
TRBJ2-3 | TRBV6-5 | TRBD2 | CASSYGREGPTDTQYF | TGTGCCAGCAGTTACGGGCGGGAGGGCCCCACAGATACGCAGTATTTT
TRBJ1-4 | TRBV30 | TRBD1 | CAWSVPAGGGEKLFF | TGTGCCTGGAGTGTACCAGCAGGGGGTGGCGAAAAACTGTTTTTT
TRBJ2-5 | TRBV5-1 | TRBD2 | CASSLRGLQKETQYF | TGCGCCAGCAGCTTGAGGGGACTACAAAAAGAGACCCAGTACTTC
TRBJ2-2 | TRBV6-6 | TRBD1 | CASADRENTGELFF | TGTGCCAGCGCAGACAGGGAAAACACCGGGGAGCTGTTTTTT
TRBJ2-2 | TRBV9 | . | CASSVAVSGELFF | TGTGCCAGCAGCGTAGCGGTATCCGGGGAGCTGTTTTTT
TRBJ1-3 | TRBV9 | . | CASSPQNRVTGNTIYF | TGTGCCAGCAGCCCACAAAACAGGGTAACTGGAAACACCATATATTTT
TRBJ2-3 | TRBV5-1 | . | CASSAGSSGDTQYF | TGCGCCAGCAGCGCCGGGTCCTCGGGAGATACGCAGTATTTT
TRBJ2-1 | TRBV13 | . | CASSRGNVNEQFF | TGTGCCAGCAGCAGGGGGAATGTAAATGAGCAGTTCTTC
TRBJ1-1 | TRBV19 | TRBD1 | CASKIYRGLNTEAFF | TGTGCCAGCAAGATCTACAGGGGGCTAAACACTGAAGCTTTCTTT
TRBJ2-7 | TRBV5-8 | TRBD1 | CASSRAGTGVSYEQYF | TGTGCCAGCAGCCGAGCCGGGACAGGGGTGTCCTACGAGCAGTACTTC
TRBJ2-1 | TRBV10-2 | TRBD1 | CASSRRDRGLDNEQFF | TGCGCCAGCAGTAGGAGAGACAGGGGGCTCGACAATGAGCAGTTCTTC
TRBJ2-2 | TRBV6-1 | TRBD2 | CASSAQGLANTGELFF | TGTGCCAGCAGTGCTCAGGGACTAGCCAACACCGGGGAGCTGTTTTTT
TRBJ2-7 | TRBV19 | TRBD2 | CASSIAQTSSHEQYF | TGTGCCAGTAGTATAGCTCAGACTAGCAGCCACGAGCAGTACTTC
TRBJ2-5 | TRBV5-1 | . | CASSSYTTGRQETQYF | TGCGCCAGCAGCTCCTACACGACAGGGAGGCAAGAGACCCAGTACTTC
TRBJ2-7 | TRBV18 | TRBD1 | CASSPATGGWEQYF | TGTGCCAGCTCACCAGCGACAGGGGGCTGGGAGCAGTACTTC
TRBJ1-3 | TRBV18 | . | CASSPPSLAGNTIYF | TGTGCCAGCTCACCACCGTCCCTCGCTGGAAACACCATATATTTT
TRBJ1-2 | TRBV7-9 | . | CASSLSQINYGYTF | TGTGCCAGCAGCTTATCACAGATTAACTATGGCTACACCTTC
TRBJ1-1 | TRBV30 | . | CAWSVGRPNTEAFF | TGTGCCTGGAGTGTCGGCAGGCCGAACACTGAAGCTTTCTTT
TRBJ1-1 | TRBV19 | . | CASSISGRRRTEAFF | TGTGCCAGTAGTATATCGGGGAGGAGACGCACTGAAGCTTTCTTT
TRBJ1-4 | TRBV9 | . | CASSGSGATNEKLFF | TGTGCCAGCAGCGGCTCAGGGGCAACTAATGAAAAACTGTTTTTT
TRBJ2-3 | TRBV6-6 | . | CASSRLGQGQDTQYF | TGTGCCAGCAGTCGACTAGGTCAAGGGCAAGATACGCAGTATTTT
TRBJ2-5 | TRBV7-3 | . | CASSRGTKETQYF | TGTGCCAGCAGTAGGGGCACGAAAGAGACCCAGTACTTC
TRBJ1-1 | TRBV18 | TRBD1 | CASSQGTGNTEAFF | TGTGCCAGCTCACAGGGGACAGGGAACACTGAAGCTTTCTTT
TRBJ1-1 | TRBV7-2 | TRBD1 | CASLGQVNTEAFF | TGTGCCAGCCTCGGACAGGTGAACACTGAAGCTTTCTTT
TRBJ1-5 | TRBV19 | TRBD1 | CASSIQTGAFQPQHF | TGTGCCAGTAGTATCCAGACAGGGGCCTTTCAGCCCCAGCATTTT
TRBJ1-2 | TRBV6-5 | . | CASSYKGDGYTF | TGTGCCAGCAGTTACAAGGGGGATGGCTACACCTTC
TRBJ2-1 | TRBV25-1 | TRBD2 | CASSRGGRQFF | TGTGCCAGCAGTCGCGGGGGGAGGCAGTTCTTC
TRBJ1-4 | TRBV5-1 | . | CASSLGPNGGANEKLFF | TGCGCCAGCAGCTTGGGCCCGAATGGAGGGGCTAATGAAAAACTGTTTTTT
TRBJ1-1 | TRBV7-8 | . | CASSLARTGMTEAFF | TGTGCCAGCAGCTTAGCCCGTACAGGGATGACTGAAGCTTTCTTT
TRBJ2-3 | TRBV5-4 | TRBD2 | CASSLDYGGGRDTQYF | TGTGCCAGCAGCTTGGATTATGGCGGGGGAAGAGATACGCAGTATTTT
TRBJ2-5 | TRBV29-1 | . | CSSGMDQETQYF | TGCAGCTCAGGAATGGACCAAGAGACCCAGTACTTC
TRBJ2-1 | TRBV7-9 | TRBD2 | CASSLGSGRSFGQFF | TGTGCCAGCAGCTTAGGTAGCGGGAGGAGCTTTGGGCAGTTCTTC
TRBJ1-2 | TRBV13 | . | CASSTHREDYGYTF | TGTGCCAGCAGCACCCACCGCGAGGACTATGGCTACACCTTC
TRBJ2-7 | TRBV19 | TRBD2 | CASSIGGAGPDEQYF | TGTGCCAGTAGTATAGGGGGAGCGGGGCCGGACGAGCAGTACTTC
TRBJ1-2 | TRBV28 | . | CASSYYRANGYTF | TGTGCCAGCAGTTACTACAGGGCCAATGGCTACACCTTC
TRBJ2-5 | TRBV30 | . | CAWGRWGVETQYF | TGTGCCTGGGGACGCTGGGGGGTAGAGACCCAGTACTTC
TRBJ2-2 | TRBV28 | . | CASRTVRSNTGELFF | TGTGCCAGTAGAACCGTCCGGTCGAACACCGGGGAGCTGTTTTTT
TRBJ2-1 | TRBV27 | TRBD2 | CASKGLAWVREQFF | TGTGCCAGCAAAGGACTAGCATGGGTTAGGGAGCAGTTCTTC
TRBJ2-3 | TRBV9 | . | CASSGTGGGLDTQYF | TGTGCCAGCAGCGGAACAGGGGGGGGGCTGGATACGCAGTATTTT
TRBJ2-7 | TRBV19 | TRBD1 | CASSIFLGQGAHEQYF | TGTGCCAGTAGTATATTTTTAGGACAGGGGGCCCACGAGCAGTACTTC
TRBJ2-1 | TRBV25-1 | . | CASSGSDRLQFF | TGTGCCAGCAGTGGGTCGGACAGATTGCAGTTCTTC